The rows below give T cell receptor beta chains drawn from one sample of a study of T cells in Graves' hyperthyroidism and ophthalmopathy. TCRdb called the multiplex PCR reads again in MiXCR, with one record for every CDR3 protein. Of 700,000 to 950,000 distinct CDR3 sequences in the sample, 35% are singletons; the top ten hold more than 25%. Material for sequencing was blood. All receptors derive from a woman between 35 and 50 years old with Graves' hyperthyroidism. CDR3s include the opening cysteine and the closing phenylalanine or tryptophan. The D gene is left open where the match is weak. The size entry is marked missing in some rows and otherwise reads once, few, many or a size class.

few	TRBV30	TRBJ1-1	NA	CAWSKTGLHTEAFF	TGTGCCTGGAGTAAAACAGGTCTGCACACTGAAGCTTTCTTT
NA	TRBV11-2	TRBJ1-3	TRBD1	CASSPDRGENTIYF	TGTGCCAGCAGCCCCGACAGGGGGGAAAACACCATATATTTT
few	TRBV9	TRBJ2-2	TRBD1	CASNLQGQGGAGELFF	TGTGCCAGCAATCTCCAAGGACAGGGTGGCGCCGGGGAGCTGTTTTTT
few	TRBV20-1	TRBJ2-2	TRBD2	CSALVAGIGTGELFF	TGCAGTGCCCTAGTAGCGGGAATTGGCACCGGGGAGCTGTTTTTT
few	TRBV11-3	TRBJ2-5	TRBD1	CASSILTGSTGETQYF	TGTGCCAGCAGCATACTGACAGGGTCAACGGGGGAGACCCAGTACTTC
many	TRBV7-2	TRBJ1-2	TRBD1	CASSLDPGGGARYGYTF	TGTGCCAGCAGCTTAGATCCCGGAGGGGGCGCTCGCTATGGCTACACCTTC
NA	TRBV2	TRBJ1-5	NA	CASSSRPQHF	TGTGCCAGCAGCTCCCGGCCCCAGCATTTT
NA	TRBV5-1	TRBJ2-3	NA	CASTQGGYTDTQYF	TGCGCCAGCACCCAAGGCGGATACACAGATACGCAGTATTTT
many	TRBV14	TRBJ1-1	NA	CASRIGNTEAFF	TGTGCCAGCAGGATTGGGAACACTGAAGCTTTCTTT
NA	TRBV4-1	TRBJ2-7	TRBD2	CASSQDAGGYSYEQYF	TGCGCCAGCAGCCAAGACGCGGGAGGGTACTCCTACGAGCAGTACTTC
NA	TRBV7-9	TRBJ2-2	NA	CASRARRTANTGELFF	TGTGCCAGCAGGGCCCGGCGGACGGCGAACACCGGGGAGCTGTTTTTT
many	TRBV5-1	TRBJ1-5	NA	CASSLDATSDQPQHF	TGCGCCAGCAGCTTGGACGCCACTTCAGATCAGCCCCAGCATTTT
NA	TRBV9	TRBJ1-2	TRBD1	CASSLEGHDRATNYGYTF	TGTGCCAGCAGCTTGGAGGGTCATGACAGGGCCACTAACTATGGCTACACCTTC
many	TRBV4-3	TRBJ1-2	NA	CASSQPGAGAGSYGYTF	TGCGCCAGCAGCCAACCTGGGGCAGGGGCTGGGAGCTATGGCTACACCTTC
many	TRBV2	TRBJ2-2	NA	CASSDTGELFF	TGTGCCAGCAGTGATACCGGGGAGCTGTTTTTT
NA	TRBV4-3	TRBJ1-2	NA	CASSQDRGGAEGYTF	TGCGCCAGCAGCCAAGATCGGGGGGGCGCGGAGGGCTACACCTTC
NA	TRBV7-3	TRBJ2-5	NA	CASSLRPSVGWETQYF	TGTGCCAGCAGCTTACGCCCTTCAGTTGGCTGGGAGACCCAGTACTTC
NA	TRBV7-4	TRBJ1-5	NA	CASSLASRGGQPQHF	TGTGCCAGCAGTTTAGCGTCAAGGGGCGGTCAGCCCCAGCATTTT
NA	TRBV4-3	TRBJ1-2	NA	CASSQEKGQDYGHTF	TGCGCCAGCAGCCAAGAGAAGGGGCAGGACTATGGCCACACCTTC
many	TRBV11-2	TRBJ1-2	NA	CASSSLYSVGYGYTF	TGTGCCAGCAGCTCCCTCTACAGTGTAGGGTATGGCTACACCTTC
NA	TRBV3-1	TRBJ1-5	NA	CASSQGQRQPQHF	TGTGCCAGCAGCCAAGGGCAGCGGCAGCCCCAGCATTTT
NA	TRBV15	TRBJ2-2	NA	CATSREINPGELFF	TGTGCCACCAGCAGAGAAATAAACCCCGGGGAGCTGTTTTTT
once	TRBV7-2	TRBJ1-5	TRBD1	CASSRTGIGNQPQHF	TGTGCCAGCAGCCGGACAGGGATTGGCAATCAGCCCCAGCATTTT
many	TRBV7-9	TRBJ1-4	NA	CASSLDAGINEKLFF	TGTGCCAGCAGCTTAGATGCAGGGATTAATGAAAAACTGTTTTTT
many	TRBV6-2/TRBV6-3	TRBJ2-7	NA	CASSYLDAYEQYF	TGTGCCAGCAGTTACCTAGACGCCTACGAGCAGTACTTC
many	TRBV7-9	TRBJ1-2	NA	CASSLEDNYGYTF	TGTGCCAGCAGCTTAGAAGACAACTATGGCTACACCTTC
NA	TRBV6-6	TRBJ1-4	TRBD1	CASRKTGGSEKLFF	TGTGCCAGCAGGAAAACAGGGGGCTCAGAAAAACTGTTTTTT
NA	TRBV5-5	TRBJ2-7	NA	CASSRTGGWQYF	TGTGCCAGCAGCCGGACGGGTGGTTGGCAGTACTTC
NA	TRBV2	TRBJ2-7	NA	CASRQGDRYEQYF	TGTGCCAGCAGACAGGGTGATCGGTACGAGCAGTACTTC
few	TRBV12-3/TRBV12-4	TRBJ1-6	NA	CASRTGGRTGSPLHF	TGTGCCAGCAGGACCGGGGGACGGACCGGATCACCCCTCCACTTT
many	TRBV25-1	TRBJ1-6	TRBD1	CASSAAGQGVSPLHF	TGTGCCAGCAGTGCCGCGGGACAGGGAGTTTCACCCCTCCACTTT
NA	TRBV7-2	TRBJ2-7	TRBD2	CASSLDGTSGSSYEQYF	TGTGCCAGCAGCTTAGACGGGACTAGCGGGAGCTCCTACGAGCAGTACTTC
NA	TRBV19	TRBJ1-5	NA	CAGGPRESQPQHF	TGTGCCGGGGGGCCGCGGGAAAGTCAGCCCCAGCATTTT
NA	TRBV7-9	TRBJ2-7	NA	CATTSPAYEQYF	TGTGCCACCACATCTCCCGCCTACGAGCAGTACTTC
NA	TRBV7-3	TRBJ2-7	TRBD2	CASSLTSGSVYEQYF	TGTGCCAGCAGCTTAACGAGCGGGAGTGTTTACGAGCAGTACTTC
NA	TRBV27	TRBJ1-1	NA	CASIGGNTEAYF	TGTGCCAGCATTGGCGGTAACACTGAAGCTTACTTT
NA	TRBV12-3/TRBV12-4	TRBJ1-1	TRBD1	CASIHATGDTEAFF	TGTGCCAGCATTCACGCGACAGGGGACACTGAAGCTTTCTTT
NA	TRBV20-1	TRBJ2-4	NA	CSARERDQGLDIQYF	TGCAGTGCTAGAGAGAGAGATCAAGGCTTAGACATTCAGTACTTC
NA	TRBV6-5	TRBJ1-1	NA	CASSLHGRNTEAFF	TGTGCCAGCAGTCTCCACGGGAGGAACACTGAAGCTTTCTTT
many	TRBV19	TRBJ1-6	NA	CASSTTPGPNSPLHF	TGTGCCAGTAGTACAACACCGGGCCCAAATTCACCCCTCCACTTT
NA	TRBV7-2	TRBJ2-5	NA	CATSRFLAEAQYF	TGTGCCACCTCTCGATTTCTCGCGGAGGCCCAGTACTTC
many	TRBV25-1	TRBJ1-2	NA	CASRGHYYGYTF	TGTGCCAGCAGGGGCCACTACTATGGCTACACCTTC
NA	TRBV20-1	TRBJ1-1	NA	CSARDSVTNTEAFF	TGCAGTGCTAGAGATAGCGTCACCAACACTGAAGCTTTCTTT
few	TRBV10-3	TRBJ2-3	NA	CAISGDSTDTQYF	TGTGCCATCAGTGGGGACAGCACAGATACGCAGTATTTT
NA	TRBV5-6	TRBJ1-4	TRBD1	CASRSAGGQGNEKLFF	TGTGCCAGCAGATCCGCTGGAGGACAGGGGAATGAAAAACTGTTTTTT
many	TRBV2	TRBJ1-2	NA	CASPGDRGGYTF	TGTGCCAGTCCAGGGGATCGTGGTGGCTACACCTTC
many	TRBV20-1	TRBJ1-3	NA	CSAKTYPGNTIYF	TGCAGTGCTAAAACGTATCCTGGAAACACCATATATTTT
NA	TRBV7-8	TRBJ2-5	NA	CASSFRTAGGGQYF	TGTGCCAGCAGCTTTAGGACAGCGGGCGGCGGGCAGTACTTC
NA	TRBV10-3	TRBJ1-1	NA	CAISERSDRNTEAFF	TGTGCCATCAGTGAGCGATCGGACAGGAACACTGAAGCTTTCTTT
NA	TRBV7-9	TRBJ1-2	NA	CASSLAPMLAPLKTYGYTF	TGTGCCAGCAGCTTAGCGCCAATGTTGGCGCCTCTTAAGACCTATGGCTACACCTTC
NA	TRBV2	TRBJ2-3	TRBD2	CASRESGGRGDTQYF	TGTGCCAGCAGGGAGAGCGGGGGGCGAGGAGATACGCAGTATTTT
NA	TRBV19	TRBJ2-7	TRBD1	CASSPTPGQGYEQYF	TGTGCCAGTAGTCCAACCCCGGGACAGGGCTACGAGCAGTACTTC
many	TRBV19	TRBJ1-5	NA	CASSRPGARGGNQPQHF	TGTGCCAGTAGCCGCCCAGGGGCGAGGGGCGGCAATCAGCCCCAGCATTTT
NA	TRBV10-3	TRBJ1-2	NA	CAISGSGKRRGYTF	TGTGCCATCAGTGGATCGGGGAAACGGAGGGGCTACACCTTC
NA	TRBV4-3	TRBJ1-2	NA	CASSPSGTPRGYTF	TGCGCCAGCAGCCCTTCAGGGACCCCCCGGGGCTACACCTTC
NA	TRBV29-1	TRBJ2-3	NA	CSVGTGRTTDTQYF	TGCAGCGTGGGGACGGGAAGAACCACAGATACGCAGTATTTT
NA	TRBV11-1	TRBJ2-1	TRBD2	CASSSGLANNEQFF	TGTGCCAGCAGTTCGGGACTAGCGAACAATGAGCAGTTCTTC
few	TRBV11-2	TRBJ2-7	TRBD2	CASSRITSGEPYEQYF	TGTGCCAGCAGCCGTATTACTAGCGGGGAGCCCTACGAGCAGTACTTC
NA	TRBV6-1	TRBJ2-7	NA	CASSTRGGFYEQYF	TGTGCCAGCAGTACCCGCGGAGGATTTTACGAGCAGTACTTC
few	TRBV4-3	TRBJ1-1	NA	CASSQELTVNTEAFF	TGCGCCAGCAGCCAAGAGTTAACAGTGAACACTGAAGCTTTCTTT